Given below is one T cell receptor (beta chain) in context. Original data processing: By means of reference gene primer amplification, nucleated cell counts were estimated. Only in-frame clones appear in the TCRdb table, and some are missing; sequencing was by immunoSEQ multiplex PCR. That table furnishes V, J and clone size, whereas the DNA furnished D and trimming. The profile shows 240,000 or so clones, approximately 85% of them singletons. The record originates from a study of blood T cell repertoires in COVID-19. At the level of the study: COVID-19 samples collected from the United States, Italy and Spain covered acute and convalescent phases. The analysed material was cDNA or gDNA that came from T cells, B-cell-depleted T cells, or PBMCs.

CDR1 and CDR2 (germline): SGHNT, YENEEA. The CDR3 covers 17 residues. The germline V and J ends were trimmed by 1 base and 0 bases, with 12 bases remaining between them. The TCR sequence derives from a woman in her twenties or thirties with acute or convalescent COVID-19. Input material: peripheral blood. The chain combines TRBV11-3 with TRBJ2-2, with D tentatively TRBD1 (7 bases). CDR3 DNA: TGTGCCAGCAGCTTAGTTCCAGGGGGGCCGAACACCGGGGAGCTGTTTTTT. Residues: CASSLVPGGPNTGELFF.